This TCR beta chain was sequenced for a study of long-term antiretroviral therapy in people with HIV (dated by TCRdb to between 2021 and 2023). Study-wide context: Collection of the earliest samples took place about a decade ahead of the 2015 WHO recommendation for immediate ART, at a time when ART was typically delayed until CD4 counts fell. Whether ART initiation and durable HIV suppression were associated with changes in peripheral blood TRB repertoire composition and diversity was tested in a retrospective serial study. From fewer than 35 adults with confirmed HIV infection, the cohort provided approximately 190 cryopreserved PBMC samples, gathered serially across a mean of around six years (range 1-12). Eleven of the 30 participants with HIV were female. No cross-contamination during QIAcube processing was shown when test extractions of a monoclonal T-cell line were performed alongside 30 to 40 polyclonal samples. Here is what the overall study found, with its caveats: Starting ART was linked to a significant rise in TRB diversity, yet even with long-term ART the diversity remained significantly lower than in transplant donor controls. Limited PBMC availability meant only the TCR beta chain was sequenced, without alpha chain pairing. The samples were dated from about 2003 to 2017, and the ART regimens that were used may be less effective than current ART regimens. No data were available on ART adherence, viral resistance or therapy changes, limiting inferences about post-ART repertoire changes. Unsorted PBMC were profiled instead of sorted CD4+ and CD8+ T cells because pre-ART samples had limited cell numbers. CDR3 length ranges in HIV repertoires were narrower than in controls, and network structure suggested an antigen-experienced repertoire with only a slight naive shift after ART. At every time point, the repertoire was dominated by expanded TRB clones first identified before ART initiation, although this dominance fluctuated and, in many PLHIV, declined after ART.

The immunoSEQ hsTCRB v3.0 assay was used at survey level resolution to sequence the TRB variable region. The targeted TRB sequencing depth was about 35,000-55,000 T-cell genomes per sample. Pooled TRB libraries were sequenced on an Illumina MiSeq with a v3 150-cycle kit. As for the authors' bioinformatics: Analysis of repertoires was carried out in R inside a reproducible Nextflow workflow spanning QC, data transformation and analysis. LymphoSeq2, an R package for exploring AIRR-Seq data, was used to implement the custom analyses. A few samples yielding fewer than 5000 total TRB sequences were excluded, leaving roughly 200 analyzed HIV repertoires. Among the 190 or so HIV repertoires that were kept, 59 were collected before ART initiation and around 130 were collected after ART initiation. Repertoires were downsampled to 5000 TRB nucleotide sequences, and summary statistics were averaged over 100 downsampling iterations. Only TRB sequences with CDR3 regions of at least seven amino acids were retained for analysis. A Shannon entropy-derived clonality score and the Gini coefficient were used to measure diversity. In repertoire networks, the top 5000 CDR3 amino acid sequences were linked whenever an edit distance of one separated two sequences. For TRB CDR3 amino acid sequences, GLIPH2 was used to predict antigen specificity groups and MHC restriction. CDR3 amino acid sequences were matched against VDJdb and McPAS-TCR to flag known CMV, EBV, HIV or tissue antigen associations. Pre-ART, post-ART and control groups were compared with Wilcoxon signed-rank tests and Holm-Bonferroni correction. The clones in this table, taken by TCRdb from immuneACCESS, are in-frame only. Not every clone is retained; where verified, under half of the shortfall comes from an unresolved V gene, and the cause of the rest is unknown. D and trimming come from the DNA, and the V and J calls and clone size come from that table. This sample has tens of thousands of clones in its table, and roughly 87% of those were observed once. The top ten constitute 23% of the sample.

Participants were included only if at least one PBMC sample before ART initiation and at least two post-ART samples were available. Every participant with HIV received treatment in the United States of America. Before DNA extraction, cryopreserved samples of about 0.95-10 million PBMC were thawed and washed. At the time of the earliest PBMC sample, participants with HIV were aged between roughly 20 and 55 years. Each participant contributed PBMC samples from 1-4 timepoints before ART initiation and 2-8 timepoints after ART initiation, with a median of 7 samples. Serial HIV viral load, CD4+ T-cell count, ART history and demographic data were obtained for every participant. Genomic DNA was extracted from unsorted PBMC with a Qiagen kit on a QIAcube, with processing performed in batches of 12 samples. Note on this clone: The clone's antigen remains unknown. No per-base quality is available; no much larger clone lies one base away.

V is shortened by 3 bases, J by 4 bases, and the region joining them spans 6 bases. CDR1 and CDR2 (ENHRY, SYGVKD) derive from the germline V gene. The CDR3 runs 12 residues from the cysteine to the phenylalanine. The DNA shown is the 36-base CDR3, in frame from base 1. The chain is encoded by TRBV10-3 joined to TRBJ1-2; no D gene is confidently identified. The source of this sequence is a man aged 50 to 59 with HIV. The sample consisted of unsorted PBMCs, taken 0.4 years after starting antiretroviral therapy. CDR3 sequence: CAISDQVYGYTF. The nucleotide sequence is given as TGTGCCATCAGTGACCAGGTCTATGGCTACACCTTC.